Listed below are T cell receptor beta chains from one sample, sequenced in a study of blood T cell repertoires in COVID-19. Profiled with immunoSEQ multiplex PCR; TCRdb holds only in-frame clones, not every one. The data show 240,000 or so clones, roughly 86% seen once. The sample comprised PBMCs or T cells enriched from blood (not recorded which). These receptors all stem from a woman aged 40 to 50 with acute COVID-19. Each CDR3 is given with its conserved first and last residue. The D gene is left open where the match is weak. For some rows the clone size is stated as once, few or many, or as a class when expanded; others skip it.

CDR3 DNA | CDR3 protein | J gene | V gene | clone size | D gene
TGCGCCAGCAGCCAAACGAGCCCCGGGGCCCTCGGACAGGGTCGCAATGAGCAGTTCTTC | CASSQTSPGALGQGRNEQFF | TRBJ2-1 | TRBV4-1 | few | TRBD1
TGCGCCAGCAGCCAATTCCCCCTCGGGCGAGGGACTGAAGCTTTCTTT | CASSQFPLGRGTEAFF | TRBJ1-1 | TRBV4-1 | - | -
TGTGCCAGCAGTGACCCAAAGGACAGGGAAGGTCAGCCCCAGCATTTT | CASSDPKDREGQPQHF | TRBJ1-5 | TRBV6-4 | - | TRBD1
TGTGCCAGCAGCGTCCGACAGACCGGCTATGGCTACACCTTC | CASSVRQTGYGYTF | TRBJ1-2 | TRBV9 | - | -
TGTGCCAGCTCGACGACAGGGTACTATGGCTACACCTTC | CASSTTGYYGYTF | TRBJ1-2 | TRBV2 | - | TRBD1
TGTGCCAGCAGTTCCCTAGGGACAGGAAACTATGGCTACACCTTC | CASSSLGTGNYGYTF | TRBJ1-2 | TRBV27 | - | TRBD1
TGTGCCTGGAGTGTATATCTAGCGGCCTCCTACAATGAGCAGTTCTTC | CAWSVYLAASYNEQFF | TRBJ2-1 | TRBV30 | - | TRBD2
TGTGCCACCAGCAGAGGTCTAGCGGGAGACTCAGATACGCAGTATTTT | CATSRGLAGDSDTQYF | TRBJ2-3 | TRBV15 | - | TRBD2
TGCAGTGCTAGTTCGCAAGAGGACTATAATTCACCCCTCCACTTT | CSASSQEDYNSPLHF | TRBJ1-6 | TRBV20-1 | once | -
TGTGCCAGCAGCTTAGCGAGGCCGGGGTCTGGAAACACCATATATTTT | CASSLARPGSGNTIYF | TRBJ1-3 | TRBV7-2 | - | -
TGTGCCACCAGCCCGGGGTACAATGAGCAGTTCTTC | CATSPGYNEQFF | TRBJ2-1 | TRBV24-1 | once | -
TGTGCCAGCAGCTTAGCGCTAAGCGGCCTCCCGACCGGCACAGATACGCAGTATTTT | CASSLALSGLPTGTDTQYF | TRBJ2-3 | TRBV7-2 | - | -
TGTGCCAGCAGCCATTTGGGACAGCCCTATTTAATCCATGGCTACACCTTC | CASSHLGQPYLIHGYTF | TRBJ1-2 | TRBV14 | - | TRBD1
TGTGCCAGCAGCAAAGGGACTAGCGGGAACTACGAGCAGTACTTC | CASSKGTSGNYEQYF | TRBJ2-7 | TRBV5-6 | - | TRBD2
TGTGCCAGCAGCTTAGCCGGGACAGTGAAGGAGCAGTACTTC | CASSLAGTVKEQYF | TRBJ2-7 | TRBV11-3 | - | TRBD1
TGTGCCAGCAGCCCCCGCGGGGGGTTCGACGAGCAGTACTTC | CASSPRGGFDEQYF | TRBJ2-7 | TRBV7-3 | few | TRBD2
TGTGCCAGCAGCTTAGGACAGGGGGCCCCCTACGAGCAGTACTTC | CASSLGQGAPYEQYF | TRBJ2-7 | TRBV7-8 | - | TRBD1
TGTGCCAGCAGCTCATTACTTGGGGGCGGCTACACCTTC | CASSSLLGGGYTF | TRBJ1-2 | TRBV7-9 | - | -
TGTGCCAGCAGTTTCAGGGTTGACTATGGCTACACCTTC | CASSFRVDYGYTF | TRBJ1-2 | TRBV2 | - | -
TGTGCCACCAGTAGACTCCTCTCCTACGAGCAGTACTTC | CATSRLLSYEQYF | TRBJ2-7 | TRBV15 | - | -
TGCGCCAGCAGCCAAGATTACCAGGGGGCGCAGGCTGAAAAACTGTTTTTT | CASSQDYQGAQAEKLFF | TRBJ1-4 | TRBV4-1 | many | TRBD1
TGCGCCAGCAGCTCGGACAGGGAGCCCTACGAGCAGTACTTC | CASSSDREPYEQYF | TRBJ2-7 | TRBV5-1 | - | TRBD1
TGTGCCAGCAGGCCCCGACAGGGCGCCGGGGAGCTGTTTTTT | CASRPRQGAGELFF | TRBJ2-2 | TRBV25-1 | - | TRBD1
TGTGCCAGCAGCGTAGTAGCGGGAGGAAGTACCGGGGAGCTGTTTTTT | CASSVVAGGSTGELFF | TRBJ2-2 | TRBV9 | many | TRBD2
TGTGCCAGCAGCTACGGGATGGATAGCGGGAGGGTTAAAAACATTCAGTACTTC | CASSYGMDSGRVKNIQYF | TRBJ2-4 | TRBV7-8 | - | TRBD2
TGTGCCAGCGGCCAAGATGAGCAGTACTTC | CASGQDEQYF | TRBJ2-7 | TRBV5-6 | once | -
TGTGCCAGCAGCTTGTTAGAGGAACACAATGAGCAGTTCTTC | CASSLLEEHNEQFF | TRBJ2-1 | TRBV7-8 | once | -
TGTGCCAGCAGTTTGTACTGGACATATGGCTACACCTTC | CASSLYWTYGYTF | TRBJ1-2 | TRBV12-3/TRBV12-4 | - | -
TGTGCCAGTAGTCAGGGTCTGGGTTCACCCCTCCACTTT | CASSQGLGSPLHF | TRBJ1-6 | TRBV19 | - | -
TGTGCCAGCAGCTTACGGGGTGGCAGCAATCAGCCCCAGCATTTT | CASSLRGGSNQPQHF | TRBJ1-5 | TRBV7-2 | - | -
TGTGCCAGCAGTGAAGTGACACTAGCGGGGCCCTACAGCGAGCAGTACTTC | CASSEVTLAGPYSEQYF | TRBJ2-7 | TRBV6-1 | - | TRBD2
TGTGCCAGCAGTGTCTCAGGGCTTAGCAATCAGCCCCAGCATTTT | CASSVSGLSNQPQHF | TRBJ1-5 | TRBV2 | - | -
TGTGCCAGCGGCACAGGTCCTCTCGAGCAGTACTTC | CASGTGPLEQYF | TRBJ2-7 | TRBV19 | - | -
TGTGCCAGCAGCTTACTACAGACTGGAAACACCATATATTTT | CASSLLQTGNTIYF | TRBJ1-3 | TRBV7-9 | - | -
TGTGCCAGCAGCCAGACAGGGGTTGGTTACGAGCAGTACTTC | CASSQTGVGYEQYF | TRBJ2-7 | TRBV11-1 | - | TRBD1